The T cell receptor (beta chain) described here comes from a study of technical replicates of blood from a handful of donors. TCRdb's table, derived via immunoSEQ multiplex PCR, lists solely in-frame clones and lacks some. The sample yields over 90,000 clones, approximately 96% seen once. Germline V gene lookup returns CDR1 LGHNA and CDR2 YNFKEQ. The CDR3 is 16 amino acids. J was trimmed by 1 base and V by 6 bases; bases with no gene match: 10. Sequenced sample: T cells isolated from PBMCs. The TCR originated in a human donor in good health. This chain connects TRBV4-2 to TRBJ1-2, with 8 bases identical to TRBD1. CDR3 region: CASSRQGTGLNYGYTF. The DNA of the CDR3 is TGTGCCAGCAGTCGTCAGGGGACAGGCCTTAACTATGGCTACACCTTC.